This T cell receptor beta chain was observed in a study of OX40 agonist ivuxolimab in advanced cancers. For this clone: What it binds is unknown.

Blood sampling took place at baseline, cycle 4 day 1, and cycle 7 day 1. Findings of the study overall: Still undetermined is the antigen specificity of the expanded peripheral T cells. Averaging showed that CD8+ T cells had more expanded clones than CD4+ did.

The V and J ends lost 5 bases and 8 bases respectively, with 19 bases between them. Germline V lookup: CDR1 SGHTA, CDR2 FQGTGA. CDR3 length equals 15 residues. Method: immunoSEQ multiplex PCR; TCRdb's copy keeps in-frame clones and lacks some. In the table there are 30,000 to 40,000 clones, roughly 90% of which are singletons. The source is an adult with an advanced solid tumor such as melanoma, head and neck, liver or kidney cancer. J is TRBJ2-1 and V is TRBV7-3, with a tentative D call TRBD1 (6 bases). The specimen comprised CD4+ or CD8+ T cells sorted from blood, sampled in a trial of the OX40 agonist ivuxolimab. For the CDR3, the DNA is TGTGCCAGCAGCCCCGGGACATCCCCGGGCGATGAGCAGTTCTTC. Translating it yields CASSPGTSPGDEQFF.